This T cell receptor beta chain appears in the sequencing data of a study of blood T cell repertoires in COVID-19. Study overall: COVID-19 samples, acute and convalescent, were from the United States, Italy and Spain.

The assay was immunoSEQ multiplex PCR, and TCRdb's table has in-frame clones only and misses some. Of 200,000 to 250,000 clones in the sample, 80% to 90% were seen once. The sample taken for sequencing was peripheral blood. This TCR derives from a man aged 25-45 years with COVID-19, enrolled during active disease.

CDR3 sequence: CASRPKGLYTEQFF. The DNA for the CDR3 is TGTGCCAGCAGACCTAAGGGACTTTATACTGAGCAGTTCTTC. The V call is TRBV6-2 or TRBV6-3, the J call TRBJ2-1; D might be TRBD2 (6 bases). This CDR3 spans 14 amino acids. V dropped 6 bases and J dropped 9 bases, with 18 bases sitting between them. Per the germline V gene, CDR1 is MNHEY and CDR2 is SVGEGT.